This T cell receptor beta chain is from a study of spatial heterogeneity in lung cancer. This clonotype has at least ten counts. What it recognizes is unknown. Time point specified: blood at routine non-recurrence follow-up after resection. The study sequenced unsorted whole RNA from tumor, nontumor lung or frozen PBMC. TCRdb recomputed calls from the 5' RACE reads with MiXCR, one row per CDR3 protein. Found here are 51,000 or so distinct CDR3 sequences, 6.5% to 7.5% of them singletons; the top ten hold around 38%. General observations from the study: Among blood samples, ubiquitous expanded tumor TCRs appeared more at resection than at follow-up.

The germline V and J ends were trimmed by 5 bases and 6 bases, with 12 bases remaining between them. In germline, CDR1 is SGHRS, CDR2 YFSETQ. CDR3 length: 13 amino acids. V gene TRBV5-1 combines with J gene TRBJ2-4; D tentatively reads TRBD1 or TRBD2 (5 bases each). The sequence came from a female donor with early-stage non-small cell lung cancer. The source was PBMCs, collected at follow-up. CDR3 sequence: CASRRDLGNIQYF. CDR3 bases: TGCGCCAGCAGACGGGACCTGGGAAACATTCAGTACTTC.